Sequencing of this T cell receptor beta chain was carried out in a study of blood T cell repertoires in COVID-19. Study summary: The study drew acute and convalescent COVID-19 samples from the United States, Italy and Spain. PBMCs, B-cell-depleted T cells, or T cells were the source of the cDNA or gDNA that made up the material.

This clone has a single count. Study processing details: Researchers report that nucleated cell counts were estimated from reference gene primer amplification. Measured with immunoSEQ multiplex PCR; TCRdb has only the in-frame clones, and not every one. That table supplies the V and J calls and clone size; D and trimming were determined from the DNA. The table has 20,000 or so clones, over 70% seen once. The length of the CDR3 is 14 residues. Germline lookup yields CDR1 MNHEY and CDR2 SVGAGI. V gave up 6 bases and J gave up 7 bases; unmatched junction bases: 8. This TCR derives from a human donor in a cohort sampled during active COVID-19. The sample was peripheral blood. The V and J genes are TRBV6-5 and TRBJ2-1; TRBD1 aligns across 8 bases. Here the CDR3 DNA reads TGTGCCAGCAGCAGGGGGCTGGGATGGAATGAGCAGTTCTTC. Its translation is CASSRGLGWNEQFF.